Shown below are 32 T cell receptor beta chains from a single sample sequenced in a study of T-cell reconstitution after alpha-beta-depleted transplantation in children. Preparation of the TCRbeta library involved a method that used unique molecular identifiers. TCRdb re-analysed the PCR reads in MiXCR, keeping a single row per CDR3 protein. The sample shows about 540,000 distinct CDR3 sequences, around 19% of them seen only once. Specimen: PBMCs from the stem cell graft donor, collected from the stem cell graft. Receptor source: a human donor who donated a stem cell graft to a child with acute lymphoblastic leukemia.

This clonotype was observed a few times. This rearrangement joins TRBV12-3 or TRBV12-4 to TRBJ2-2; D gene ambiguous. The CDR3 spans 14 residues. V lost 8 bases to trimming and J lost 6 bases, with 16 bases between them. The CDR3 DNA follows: TGTGCCAGCCAAGAGATCGTTGAGGCCGGGGAGCTGTTTTTT. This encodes CASQEIVEAGELFF.

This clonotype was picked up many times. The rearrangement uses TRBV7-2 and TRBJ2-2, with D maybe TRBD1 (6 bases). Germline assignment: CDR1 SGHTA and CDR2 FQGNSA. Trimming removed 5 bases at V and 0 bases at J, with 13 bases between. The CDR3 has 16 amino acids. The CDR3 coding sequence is TGTGCCAGCAGCCCGCGGGCAGGGGCGAACACCGGGGAGCTGTTTTTT. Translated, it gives CASSPRAGANTGELFF.

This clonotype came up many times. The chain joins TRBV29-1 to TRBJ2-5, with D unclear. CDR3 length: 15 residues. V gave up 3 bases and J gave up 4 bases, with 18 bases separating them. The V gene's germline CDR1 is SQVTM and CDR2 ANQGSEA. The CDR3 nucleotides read TGCAGCGTTGACGAACCCGACGGCGGCGGAGAGACCCAGTACTTC. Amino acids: CSVDEPDGGGETQYF.

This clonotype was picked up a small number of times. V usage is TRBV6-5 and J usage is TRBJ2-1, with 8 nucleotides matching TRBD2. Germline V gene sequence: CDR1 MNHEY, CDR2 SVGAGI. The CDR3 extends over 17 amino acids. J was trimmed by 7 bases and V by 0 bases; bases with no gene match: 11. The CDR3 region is CASSYSLPGTSGNEQFF. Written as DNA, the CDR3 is TGTGCCAGCAGTTACTCGCTGCCGGGGACTAGTGGGAATGAGCAGTTCTTC.

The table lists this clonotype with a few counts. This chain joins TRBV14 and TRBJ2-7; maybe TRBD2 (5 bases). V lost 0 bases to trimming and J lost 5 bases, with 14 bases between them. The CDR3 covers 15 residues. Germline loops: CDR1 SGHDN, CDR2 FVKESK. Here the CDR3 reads CASSQDSGSLDEQYF. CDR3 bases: TGTGCCAGCAGCCAAGATAGTGGGAGCTTAGACGAGCAGTACTTC.

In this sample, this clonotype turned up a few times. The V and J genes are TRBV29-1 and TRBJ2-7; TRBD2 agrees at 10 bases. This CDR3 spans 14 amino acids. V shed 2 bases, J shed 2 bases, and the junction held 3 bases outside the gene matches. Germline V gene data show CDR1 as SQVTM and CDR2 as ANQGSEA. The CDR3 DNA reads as TGCAGCGTTGAACTAGCGGGAGAGGCCTACGAGCAGTACTTC. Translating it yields CSVELAGEAYEQYF.

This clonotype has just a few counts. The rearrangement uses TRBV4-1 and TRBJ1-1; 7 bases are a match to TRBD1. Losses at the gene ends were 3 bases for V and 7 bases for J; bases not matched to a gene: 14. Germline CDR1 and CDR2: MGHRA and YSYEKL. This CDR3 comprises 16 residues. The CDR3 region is CASSHLKRGQGGEAFF. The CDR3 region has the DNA TGCGCCAGCAGCCATTTGAAGAGGGGGCAGGGGGGTGAAGCTTTCTTT.

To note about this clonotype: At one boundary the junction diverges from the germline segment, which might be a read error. DNA of the CDR3: TGTGCCAGCACCTTATTACTGGAAGCGTTCACAGATACGCAGTATTTT. It yields the protein CASTLLLEAFTDTQYF. The chain has TRBV7-9 and TRBJ2-3; no clear D gene. In germline, CDR1 is SEHNR, CDR2 FQNEAQ (reference sequence). The CDR3 has 16 amino acids.

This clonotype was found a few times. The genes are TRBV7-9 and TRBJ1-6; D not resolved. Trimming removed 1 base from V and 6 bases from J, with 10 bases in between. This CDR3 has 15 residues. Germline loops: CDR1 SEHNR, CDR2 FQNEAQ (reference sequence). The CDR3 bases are TGTGCCAGCAGCTTAGTATCCGGGATTAATTCACCCCTCCACTTT. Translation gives CASSLVSGINSPLHF.

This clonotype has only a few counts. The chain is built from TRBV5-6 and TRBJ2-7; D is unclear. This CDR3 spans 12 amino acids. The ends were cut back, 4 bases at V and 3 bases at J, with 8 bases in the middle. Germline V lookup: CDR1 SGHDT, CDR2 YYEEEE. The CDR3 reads CASSPWGYEQYF. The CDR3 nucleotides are TGTGCCAGCAGCCCATGGGGCTACGAGCAGTACTTC.

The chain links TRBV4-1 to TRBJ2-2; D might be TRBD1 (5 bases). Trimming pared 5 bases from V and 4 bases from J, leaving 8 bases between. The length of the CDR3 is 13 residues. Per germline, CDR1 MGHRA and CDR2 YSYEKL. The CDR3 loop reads CASSVTGTGELFF. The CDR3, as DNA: TGCGCCAGCAGCGTTACAGGCACCGGGGAGCTGTTTTTT.

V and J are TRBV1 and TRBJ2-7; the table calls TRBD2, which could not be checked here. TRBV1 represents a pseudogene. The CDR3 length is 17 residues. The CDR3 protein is CTSPGTSGRAGRPEQYF. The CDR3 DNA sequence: TGCACCAGCCCAGGGACTAGCGGGAGGGCCGGTAGACCCGAGCAGTACTTC.

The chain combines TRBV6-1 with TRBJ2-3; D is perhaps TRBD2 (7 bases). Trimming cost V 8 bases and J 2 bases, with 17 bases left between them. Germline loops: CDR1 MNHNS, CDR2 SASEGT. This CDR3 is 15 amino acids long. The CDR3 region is CASGVGGTHTDTQYF. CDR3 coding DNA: TGTGCCAGCGGTGTGGGAGGGACACACACAGATACGCAGTATTTT.

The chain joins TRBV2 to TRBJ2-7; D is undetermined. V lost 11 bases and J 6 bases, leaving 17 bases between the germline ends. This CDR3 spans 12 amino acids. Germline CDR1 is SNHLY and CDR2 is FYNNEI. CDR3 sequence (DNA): TGTGCCTGCCGGGTCAGTCGGGTCGAGCAGTACTTC. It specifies CACRVSRVEQYF.

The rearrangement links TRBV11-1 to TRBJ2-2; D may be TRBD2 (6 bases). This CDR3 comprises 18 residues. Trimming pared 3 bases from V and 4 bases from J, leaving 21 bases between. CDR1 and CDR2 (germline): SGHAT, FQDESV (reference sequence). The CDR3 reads CASSFIWDSSRLTGELFF. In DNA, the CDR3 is TGTGCCAGCAGCTTCATTTGGGACTCTAGCCGTCTCACCGGGGAGCTGTTTTTT. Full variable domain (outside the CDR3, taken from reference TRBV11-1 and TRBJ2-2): EAEVAQSPRYKITEKSQAVAFWCDPISGHATLYWYRQILGQGPELLVQFQDESVVDDSQLPKDRFSAERLKGVDSTLKIQPAELGDSAMYLCASSFIWDSSRLTGELFFGEGSRLTVL.

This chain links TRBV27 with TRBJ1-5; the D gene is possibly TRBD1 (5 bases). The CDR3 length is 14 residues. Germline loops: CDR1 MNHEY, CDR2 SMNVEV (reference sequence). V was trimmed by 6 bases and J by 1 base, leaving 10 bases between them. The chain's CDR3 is CASSWGGSNQPQHF. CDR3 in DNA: TGTGCCAGCAGCTGGGGGGGGAGCAATCAGCCCCAGCATTTT.

In DNA form, the CDR3 reads TGTGCCAGCAGCTCGGTGGGCGGAGGGACAGATACGCAGTATTTT. Its protein is CASSSVGGGTDTQYF. The chain has TRBV7-6 and TRBJ2-3; a possible D gene is TRBD2 (6 bases). Looked up from germline, CDR1 is SGHVS and CDR2 is FNYEAQ. The CDR3 contains 15 residues. Trimming removed 4 bases from V and 3 bases from J, with 14 bases in between.

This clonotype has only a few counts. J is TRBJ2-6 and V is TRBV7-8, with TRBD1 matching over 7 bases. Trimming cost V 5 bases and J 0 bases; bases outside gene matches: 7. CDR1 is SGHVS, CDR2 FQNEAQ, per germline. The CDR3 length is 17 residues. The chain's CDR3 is CASSRQGPSSGANVLTF. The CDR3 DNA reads TGTGCCAGCAGCCGACAGGGTCCTAGCTCTGGGGCCAACGTCCTGACTTTC. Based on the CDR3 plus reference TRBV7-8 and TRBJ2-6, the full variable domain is GAGVSQSPRYKVAKRGQDVALRCDPISGHVSLFWYQQALGQGPEFLTYFQNEAQLDKSGLPSDRFFAERPEGSVSTLKIQRTQQEDSAVYLCASSRQGPSSGANVLTFGAGSRLTVL.

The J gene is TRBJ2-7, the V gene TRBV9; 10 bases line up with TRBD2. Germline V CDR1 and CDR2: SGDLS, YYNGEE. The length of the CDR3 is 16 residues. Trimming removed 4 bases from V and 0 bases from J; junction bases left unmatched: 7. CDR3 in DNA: TGTGCCAGCAGCCCCAGCGGACTAGCGGTCTCCTACGAGCAGTACTTC. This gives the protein CASSPSGLAVSYEQYF. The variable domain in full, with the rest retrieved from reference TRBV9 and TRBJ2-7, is DSGVTQTPKHLITATGQRVTLRCSPRSGDLSVYWYQQSLDQGLQFLIQYYNGEERAKGNILERFSAQQFPDLHSELNLSSLELGDSALYFCASSPSGLAVSYEQYFGPGTRLTVT.

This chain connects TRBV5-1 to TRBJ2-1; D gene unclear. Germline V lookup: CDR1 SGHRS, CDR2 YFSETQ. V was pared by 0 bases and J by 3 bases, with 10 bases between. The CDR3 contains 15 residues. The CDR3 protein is CASSLDVPVYNEQFF. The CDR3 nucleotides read TGCGCCAGCAGCTTGGACGTACCAGTCTACAATGAGCAGTTCTTC.

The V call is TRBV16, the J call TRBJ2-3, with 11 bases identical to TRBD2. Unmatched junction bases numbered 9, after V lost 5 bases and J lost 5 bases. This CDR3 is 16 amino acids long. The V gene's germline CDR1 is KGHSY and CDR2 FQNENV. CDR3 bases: TGTGCCAGCAGCAGCTCACTAGCGGGAGAACTAGATACGCAGTATTTT. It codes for CASSSSLAGELDTQYF.

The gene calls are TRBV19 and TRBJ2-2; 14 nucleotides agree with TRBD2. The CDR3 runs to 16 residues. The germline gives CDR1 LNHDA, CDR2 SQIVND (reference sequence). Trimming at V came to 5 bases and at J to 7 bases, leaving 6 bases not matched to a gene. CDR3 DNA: TGTGCCAGTAGTCTCGGGACTAGCGGGAGCCACGGGGAGCTGTTTTTT. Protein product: CASSLGTSGSHGELFF.

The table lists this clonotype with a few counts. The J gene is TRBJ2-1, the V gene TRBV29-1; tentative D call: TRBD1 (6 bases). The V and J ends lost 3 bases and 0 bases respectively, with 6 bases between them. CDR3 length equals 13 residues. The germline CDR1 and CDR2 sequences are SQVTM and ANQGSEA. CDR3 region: CSVDRGSYNEQFF. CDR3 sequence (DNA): TGCAGCGTTGACAGGGGCTCCTACAATGAGCAGTTCTTC.

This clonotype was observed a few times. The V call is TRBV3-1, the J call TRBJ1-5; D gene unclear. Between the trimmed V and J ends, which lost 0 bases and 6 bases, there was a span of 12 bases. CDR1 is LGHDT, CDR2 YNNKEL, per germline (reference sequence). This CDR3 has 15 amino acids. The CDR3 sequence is CASSQDVGVVQPQHF. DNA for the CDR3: TGTGCCAGCAGCCAAGATGTCGGGGTTGTTCAGCCCCAGCATTTT.

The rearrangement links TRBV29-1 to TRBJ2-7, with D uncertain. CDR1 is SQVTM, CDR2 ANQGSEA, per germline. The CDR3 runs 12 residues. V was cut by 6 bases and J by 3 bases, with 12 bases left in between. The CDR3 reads CSVGNRVYEQYF. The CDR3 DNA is TGCAGCGTGGGCAACAGAGTCTACGAGCAGTACTTC.

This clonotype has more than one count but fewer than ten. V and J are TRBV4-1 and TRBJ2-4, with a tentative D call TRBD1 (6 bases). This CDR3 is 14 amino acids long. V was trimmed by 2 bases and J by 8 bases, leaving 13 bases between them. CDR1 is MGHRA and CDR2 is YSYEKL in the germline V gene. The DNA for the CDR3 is TGCGCCAGCAGCCAACCGGACAGTTTGGACATTCAGTACTTC. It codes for CASSQPDSLDIQYF.

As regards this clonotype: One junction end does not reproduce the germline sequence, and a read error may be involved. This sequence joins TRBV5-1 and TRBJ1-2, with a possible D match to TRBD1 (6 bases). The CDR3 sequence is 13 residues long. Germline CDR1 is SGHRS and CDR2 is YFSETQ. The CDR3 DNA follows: TGCGCCAGCAGCTTGGAAACAGGGTTTTCGTTGGCATTC. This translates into CASSLETGFSLAF.

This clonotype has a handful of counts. As DNA, the CDR3 is TGTGCCAGCAGGCGGCTAGCGGGAGCAGATACGCAGTATTTT. It translates to CASRRLAGADTQYF. This chain uses TRBV2 with TRBJ2-3; 10 nucleotides agree with TRBD2. V dropped 6 bases and J dropped 4; count of bases not matched to a gene: 4. Per germline, CDR1 SNHLY and CDR2 FYNNEI. This CDR3 is built from 14 residues.

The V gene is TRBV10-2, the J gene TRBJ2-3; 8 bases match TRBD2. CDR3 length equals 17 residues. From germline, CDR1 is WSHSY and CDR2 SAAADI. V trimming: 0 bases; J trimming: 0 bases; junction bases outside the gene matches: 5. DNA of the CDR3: TGCGCCAGCAGTGAGTCCCCTCCTAGCGGGAGCACAGATACGCAGTATTTT. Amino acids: CASSESPPSGSTDTQYF.

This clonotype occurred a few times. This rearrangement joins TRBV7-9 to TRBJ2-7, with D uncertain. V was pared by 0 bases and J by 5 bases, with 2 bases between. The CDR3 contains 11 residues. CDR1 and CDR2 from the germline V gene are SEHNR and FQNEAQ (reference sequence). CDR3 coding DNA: TGTGCCAGCAGCTTAGCTGACGAGCAGTACTTC. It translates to CASSLADEQYF.

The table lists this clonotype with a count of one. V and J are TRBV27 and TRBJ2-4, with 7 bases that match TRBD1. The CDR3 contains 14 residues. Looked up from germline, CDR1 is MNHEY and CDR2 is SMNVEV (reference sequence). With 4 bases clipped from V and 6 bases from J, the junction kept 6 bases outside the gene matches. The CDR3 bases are TGTGCCAGCAGTTCAGGGACAGATATAAACATTCAGTACTTC. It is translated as CASSSGTDINIQYF.

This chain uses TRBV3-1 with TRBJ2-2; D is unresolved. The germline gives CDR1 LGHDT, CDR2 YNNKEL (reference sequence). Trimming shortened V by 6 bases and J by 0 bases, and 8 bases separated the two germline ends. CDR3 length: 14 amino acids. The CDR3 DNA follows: TGTGCCAGCAGACCTGACGCGAACACCGGGGAGCTGTTTTTT. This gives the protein CASRPDANTGELFF.